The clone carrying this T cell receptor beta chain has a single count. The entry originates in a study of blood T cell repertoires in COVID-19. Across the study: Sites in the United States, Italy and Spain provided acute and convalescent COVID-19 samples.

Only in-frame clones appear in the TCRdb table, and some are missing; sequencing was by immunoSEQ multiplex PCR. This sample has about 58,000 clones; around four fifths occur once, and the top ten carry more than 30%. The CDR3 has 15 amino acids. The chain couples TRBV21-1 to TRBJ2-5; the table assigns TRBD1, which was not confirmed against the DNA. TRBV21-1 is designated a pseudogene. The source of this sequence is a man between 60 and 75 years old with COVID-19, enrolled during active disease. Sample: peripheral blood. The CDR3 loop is CASSKAWDRQDTQYF. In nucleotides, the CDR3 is TGTGCCAGCAGCAAAGCGTGGGACAGACAAGATACCCAGTACTTC.